Shown below are 18 T cell receptor beta chains from a single sample sequenced in a study of Tregs in tolerant kidney transplant recipients. The method was immunoSEQ multiplex PCR; TCRdb's version includes in-frame clones alone and lacks a portion of them. In the table there are some 50,000 clones, approximately 89% of which are singletons. Related graft donors supplied nonmyeloablative bone marrow transplants, and mixed chimerism was transient. The material sequenced was CD8+ T cells from blood (PBMCs), taken 12 months after the transplant. Receptors originate from a human patient who received a combined kidney and bone marrow transplant. The T cells may partly be graft donor cells.

This clone was seen just once. The V and J genes are TRBV27 and TRBJ2-7; 9 positions agree with TRBD2. The CDR3 consists of 16 residues. CDR1 is MNHEY and CDR2 is SMNVEV in the germline V gene (reference sequence). Trimming at V came to 0 bases and at J to 6 bases, leaving 9 bases not matched to a gene. Written as DNA, the CDR3 is TGTGCCAGCAGTTTATCTGTGGGGACTAGCACCAGCGAGCAGTACTTC. Translating gives CASSLSVGTSTSEQYF.

The rearrangement links TRBV2 to TRBJ1-5; D is ambiguous. The CDR3 is 14 amino acids. CDR1 SNHLY and CDR2 FYNNEI come from the germline V gene. V was pared by 4 bases and J by 0 bases, with 7 bases between. The CDR3 DNA reads as TGTGCCAGCAGTGTCGGGAATAGCAATCAGCCCCAGCATTTT. Translated: CASSVGNSNQPQHF.

This rearrangement joins TRBV11-2 to TRBJ2-7; 7 bases match TRBD1. This CDR3 comprises 15 residues. Germline V gene data show CDR1 as SGHAT and CDR2 as FQNNGV. J was trimmed by 1 base and V by 5 bases; bases with no gene match: 8. The chain's CDR3 is CASSPPTGWSYEQYF. CDR3 DNA sequence: TGTGCCAGCAGCCCACCGACAGGGTGGTCCTACGAGCAGTACTTC.

V and J are TRBV27 and TRBJ2-7; 14 nucleotides line up with TRBD2. With 3 bases clipped from V and 3 bases from J, the junction kept 7 bases outside the gene matches. Germline V gene data show CDR1 as MNHEY and CDR2 as SMNVEV (reference sequence). The CDR3 has 17 residues. The CDR3 DNA reads as TGTGCCAGCAGTTTGCTGACTAGCGGGGGGGCAAGCTACGAGCAGTACTTC. It codes for CASSLLTSGGASYEQYF.

The chain employs TRBV19 and TRBJ2-4; TRBD1 aligns across 10 bases. The CDR3 is 14 amino acids. The germline CDR1 and CDR2 sequences are LNHDA and SQIVND (reference sequence). V lost 10 bases and J lost 8; bases outside the gene matches: 11. The CDR3 bases are TGTGCCACTGCCGCCGGGACAGGGGCTTACATTCAGTACTTC. Amino acids: CATAAGTGAYIQYF.

This clone was detected only a few times. The chain employs TRBV7-1 and TRBJ2-1, with a possible D match to TRBD2 (5 bases). TRBV7-1 qualifies as an ORF whose function is uncertain. V dropped 4 bases and J dropped 5 bases, with 12 bases sitting between them. The CDR3 has 14 residues. The CDR3 bases are TGTGCCAGCAGCTTAGGCGGGTCCCACAATGAGCAGTTCTTC. Amino acids: CASSLGGSHNEQFF.

This chain uses TRBV15 with TRBJ2-3; tentatively, D is TRBD1 (5 bases). The CDR3 consists of 14 residues. The V end was cut by 1 base, the J end by 4 bases, with 9 bases between. Germline assignment: CDR1 LNHNV and CDR2 YYDKDF (reference sequence). This CDR3 reads CATSRVQGPDTQYF. The CDR3 DNA reads TGTGCCACCAGCAGAGTCCAGGGCCCAGATACGCAGTATTTT.

The chain carries TRBV7-9 and TRBJ2-7; TRBD1 matches 9 bases. With V trimmed by 3 bases and J by 3 bases, 3 bases remained unmatched. Germline V CDR1 and CDR2: SEHNR, FQNEAQ (reference sequence). The CDR3 spans 14 residues. Written as DNA, the CDR3 is TGTGCCAGCAGCTTTCCGGGACAGGGCTACGAGCAGTACTTC. It is translated as CASSFPGQGYEQYF.

In its sample, this clone was seen a few times. The chain has TRBV4-1 and TRBJ2-1; D perhaps matches TRBD1 (6 bases). V lost 4 bases, J lost 7 bases, and 20 bases lay in between. The CDR3 is 16 residues long. CDR1 and CDR2 (germline): MGHRA, YSYEKL. The CDR3 DNA reads as TGCGCCAGCAGCCGGGTCTCCGGGACATTTCTGAATGAGCAGTTCTTC. It yields the protein CASSRVSGTFLNEQFF.

This clone appeared a single time. The rearrangement links TRBV5-1 to TRBJ2-7, with D possibly being TRBD2 (6 bases). CDR3 length: 14 residues. Trimming cost V 1 base and J 4 bases, with 12 bases left between them. Germline V CDR1 and CDR2: SGHRS, YFSETQ. CDR3 sequence: CASSLSSGGYEQYF. The CDR3, as DNA: TGCGCCAGCAGCTTGAGTAGCGGAGGGTACGAGCAGTACTTC. Looking up the rest from reference TRBV5-1 and TRBJ2-7 gives the full variable domain: KAGVTQTPRYLIKTRGQQVTLSCSPISGHRSVSWYQQTPGQGLQFLFEYFSETQRNKGNFPGRFSGRQFSNSRSEMNVSTLELGDSALYLCASSLSSGGYEQYFGPGTRLTVT.

The rearrangement links TRBV6-6 to TRBJ2-7; 7 bases align to TRBD1. Germline CDR1 and CDR2: MNHNY and SVGAGI (reference sequence). With V trimmed by 6 bases and J by 4 bases, 9 bases remained unmatched. The CDR3 has 14 amino acids. The CDR3 nucleotides are TGTGCCAGCAGGACCGGGACAGTCCCTTACGAGCAGTACTTC. As protein: CASRTGTVPYEQYF.

The gene calls are TRBV27 and TRBJ2-1; TRBD2 might be the D (5 bases). The ends were cut back, 7 bases at V and 10 bases at J, with 8 bases in the middle. This CDR3 has 10 residues. Germline-derived CDR1 and CDR2 are MNHEY and SMNVEV (reference sequence). The CDR3 protein is CASMGVEQFF. The CDR3 nucleotides are TGTGCCAGCATGGGAGTCGAGCAGTTCTTC.

This chain joins TRBV19 and TRBJ2-3; TRBD1 is a possible D gene (6 bases). Germline V lookup: CDR1 LNHDA, CDR2 SQIVND (reference sequence). Trimming pared 2 bases from V and 3 bases from J, leaving 6 bases between. This CDR3 spans 13 amino acids. CDR3 in amino acids: CASSIRGTDTQYF. Here the CDR3 DNA reads TGTGCCAGTAGTATAAGGGGGACAGATACGCAGTATTTT.

This clone was found once. This rearrangement joins TRBV7-6 to TRBJ2-1, with D maybe TRBD1 (6 bases). Trimming pared 4 bases from V and 10 bases from J, leaving 14 bases between. Germline V gene data show CDR1 as SGHVS and CDR2 as FNYEAQ. The CDR3 totals 13 residues. CDR3 sequence reads: CASSYAGAGEQFF. In nucleotides, the CDR3 is TGTGCCAGCAGCTATGCAGGGGCAGGGGAGCAGTTCTTC. Complete variable domain (other parts from reference TRBV7-6 and TRBJ2-1): GAGVSQSPRYKVTKRGQDVALRCDPISGHVSLYWYRQALGQGPEFLTYFNYEAQQDKSGLPNDRFSAERPEGSISTLTIQRTEQRDSAMYRCASSYAGAGEQFFGPGTRLTVL.

The chain employs TRBV9 and TRBJ1-2, with D unclear. The V gene's germline CDR1 is SGDLS and CDR2 YYNGEE. The CDR3 is 11 amino acids. Trimming took off 4 bases at V and 7 bases at J, with 8 bases between the two ends. CDR3 DNA sequence: TGTGCCAGCAGCTCACGGGGTGGCTACACCTTC. This encodes CASSSRGGYTF.

The V call is TRBV7-9, the J call TRBJ2-1; 12 positions agree with TRBD2. The CDR3 length is 17 residues. From germline, CDR1 is SEHNR and CDR2 FQNEAQ (reference sequence). V lost 5 bases to trimming and J lost 7 bases; unmatched junction nucleotides: 12. The CDR3 protein is CASSPTGLAGKYNEQFF. CDR3 nucleotide sequence: TGTGCCAGCAGCCCCACAGGACTAGCGGGGAAATATAATGAGCAGTTCTTC.

Here the CDR3 DNA reads TGTGCCAGCAGTGAAGCGCGGGGGGAACAGTTCTTC. It codes for CASSEARGEQFF. This chain links TRBV2 with TRBJ2-1; 8 bases align to TRBD2. This CDR3 contains 12 residues. CDR1 is SNHLY, CDR2 FYNNEI, per germline. The trim removed 0 bases at V and 13 bases at J, leaving 2 bases unmatched.

This chain connects TRBV5-6 to TRBJ2-1, with 8 nucleotides matching TRBD2. V gave up 0 bases and J gave up 7 bases; unmatched junction bases: 6. The CDR3 has 15 residues. The germline V gene encodes CDR1 SGHDT and CDR2 YYEEEE. CDR3: CASSLGREGHNEQFF. The DNA of the CDR3 is TGTGCCAGCAGCTTGGGACGGGAGGGCCATAATGAGCAGTTCTTC.